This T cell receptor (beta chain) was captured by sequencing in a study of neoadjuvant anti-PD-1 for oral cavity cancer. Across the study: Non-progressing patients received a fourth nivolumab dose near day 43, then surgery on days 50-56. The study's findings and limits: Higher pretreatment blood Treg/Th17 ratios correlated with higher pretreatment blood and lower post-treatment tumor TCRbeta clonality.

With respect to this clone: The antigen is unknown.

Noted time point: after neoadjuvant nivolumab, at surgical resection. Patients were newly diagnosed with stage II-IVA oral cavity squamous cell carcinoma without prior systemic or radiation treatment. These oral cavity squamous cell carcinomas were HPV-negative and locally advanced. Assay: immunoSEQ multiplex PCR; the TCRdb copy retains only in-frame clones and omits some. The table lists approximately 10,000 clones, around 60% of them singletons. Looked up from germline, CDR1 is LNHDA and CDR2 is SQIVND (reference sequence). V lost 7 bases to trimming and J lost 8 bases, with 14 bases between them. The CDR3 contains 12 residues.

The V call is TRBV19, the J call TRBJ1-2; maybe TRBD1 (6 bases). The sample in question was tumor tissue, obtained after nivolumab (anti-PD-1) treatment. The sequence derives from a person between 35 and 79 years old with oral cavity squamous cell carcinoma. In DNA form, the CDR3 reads TGTGCCAGTACGGAGGGGGGTAACGGCTACACCTTC. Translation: CASTEGGNGYTF. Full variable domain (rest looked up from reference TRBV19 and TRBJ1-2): DGGITQSPKYLFRKEGQNVTLSCEQNLNHDAMYWYRQDPGQGLRLIYYSQIVNDFQKGDIAEGYSVSREKKESFPLTVTSAQKNPTAFYLCASTEGGNGYTFGSGTRLTVV.